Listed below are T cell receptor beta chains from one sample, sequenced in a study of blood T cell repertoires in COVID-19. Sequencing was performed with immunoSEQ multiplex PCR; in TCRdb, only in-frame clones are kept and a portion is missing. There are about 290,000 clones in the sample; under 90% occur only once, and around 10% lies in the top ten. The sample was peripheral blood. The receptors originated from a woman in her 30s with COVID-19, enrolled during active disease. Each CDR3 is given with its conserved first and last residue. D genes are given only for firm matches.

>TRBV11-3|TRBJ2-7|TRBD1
CASSQKWDSSYEQYF
TGTGCCAGCAGCCAAAAATGGGACAGCTCCTACGAGCAGTACTTC
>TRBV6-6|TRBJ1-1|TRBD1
CASTDLDRGLYTEAFF
TGTGCCAGCACCGATTTGGACAGGGGGCTGTACACTGAAGCTTTCTTT
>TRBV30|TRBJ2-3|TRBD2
CAWSRGGNTDTQYF
TGTGCCTGGAGTCGGGGGGGGAACACAGATACGCAGTATTTT
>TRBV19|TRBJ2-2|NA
CASSPRGYLNTGELFF
TGTGCCAGTAGTCCTCGGGGATACTTGAACACCGGGGAGCTGTTTTTT
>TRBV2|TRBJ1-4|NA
CASSGVGGTNEKLFF
TGTGCCAGCAGTGGGGTCGGGGGGACTAATGAAAAACTGTTTTTT
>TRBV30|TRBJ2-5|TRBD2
CACKTSGQETQYF
TGTGCTTGTAAAACTAGCGGCCAAGAGACCCAGTACTTC
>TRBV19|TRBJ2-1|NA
CASSWEGGSYNEQFF
TGTGCCAGTAGTTGGGAGGGGGGCTCCTACAATGAGCAGTTCTTC
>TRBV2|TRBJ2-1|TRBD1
CASSRTGGPYNEQFF
TGTGCCAGCAGCCGGACAGGGGGCCCCTACAATGAGCAGTTCTTC
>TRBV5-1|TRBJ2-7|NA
CASSLPTREQYF
TGCGCCAGCAGCTTGCCCACCAGGGAGCAGTACTTC
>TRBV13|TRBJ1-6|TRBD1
CASSLYSGTGGSPLHF
TGTGCCAGCAGCTTATATTCCGGGACAGGGGGATCACCCCTCCACTTT